This is a list of T cell receptor beta chains from one sample in a study of beta chain features in type 1 diabetes. Clones were sequenced by immunoSEQ multiplex PCR, and TCRdb holds only the in-frame ones, with some missing. The sample gives roughly 500,000 clones, around 10% of which show up once; roughly 0.046% is in the top ten. Sequenced sample: naive CD4+ T cells from blood. Source of these receptors: a woman under 30 in good health. Both conserved end residues are part of each CDR3. Fields, in order: D gene, V gene, J gene, clone size, CDR3 DNA, CDR3 protein. A D gene is named only where the DNA matches it firmly. Not all rows give a size; the values are once, few, many and, for expanded clones, a class.

>TRBD2|TRBV4-1|TRBJ2-3|.
TGCGCCAGCAGCCATTCTAGCGGGGGCACAGATACGCAGTATTTT
CASSHSSGGTDTQYF
>.|TRBV6-5|TRBJ2-3|.
TGTGCCAGCGGAAAAACAGGCACAGATACGCAGTATTTT
CASGKTGTDTQYF
>.|TRBV27|TRBJ2-6|.
TGTGCCAGCTGGGACGGGCCTGGGGCCAACGTCCTGACTTTC
CASWDGPGANVLTF
>.|TRBV19|TRBJ2-7|.
TGTGCCAGTAGTACCCGCGGGGTGGTTGAGCAGTACTTC
CASSTRGVVEQYF
>.|TRBV4-3|TRBJ2-6|many
TGCGCCAGCAGCATTACAGGGTTTGCCAACGTCCTGACTTTC
CASSITGFANVLTF
>.|TRBV18|TRBJ2-3|few
TGTGCCAGCTCACCACCGGCGGCAGGGGGCACAGATACGCAGTATTTT
CASSPPAAGGTDTQYF
>TRBD1|TRBV18|TRBJ2-7|few
TGTGCCAGCTCACCCCCTGGACAGGGGAGGTACGAGCAGTACTTC
CASSPPGQGRYEQYF
>.|TRBV5-1|TRBJ1-2|.
TGCGCCAGCAGCTTTGGACTGACTTATGGCTACACCTTC
CASSFGLTYGYTF
>TRBD1|TRBV7-2|TRBJ2-1|few
TGTGCCAGCAGCCCCCAGGGGGCGGGCAATGAGCAGTTCTTC
CASSPQGAGNEQFF
>.|TRBV18|TRBJ2-1|few
TGTGCCAGCTCACCGGACGGGAGCTCCTACAATGAGCAGTTCTTC
CASSPDGSSYNEQFF
>.|TRBV7-8|TRBJ2-3|few
TGTGCCAGCAGCTTAGGGCAGGGGCCAGATACGCAGTATTTT
CASSLGQGPDTQYF
>.|TRBV11-3|TRBJ2-5|few
TGTGCTTCAAAAAGCGCGGGGAAGGAGACCCAGTACTTC
CASKSAGKETQYF
>TRBD2|TRBV25-1|TRBJ2-5|few
TGTGCCAGCAGTCGGCTAGCGGGGAGGGAGCAGTACTTC
CASSRLAGREQYF
>TRBD2|TRBV5-1|TRBJ2-1|few
TGCGCCAGCAGCTTGGGACTAGCCCTGGAGCAGCAGTTCTTC
CASSLGLALEQQFF
>.|TRBV7-9|TRBJ2-7|.
TGTGCCAGCAGCCATTCCTACGAGCAGTACTTC
CASSHSYEQYF
>.|TRBV7-9|TRBJ2-1|few
TGTGCCAGCAGCTTGATGAAAACCTACAATGAGCAGTTCTTC
CASSLMKTYNEQFF
>.|TRBV7-3|TRBJ2-3|.
TGTGCCAGCAGCTCACAGGGTGTTGGCACAGATACGCAGTATTTT
CASSSQGVGTDTQYF
>.|TRBV28|TRBJ2-4|.
TGTGCCAGCAGTTTCGTTGGGGCGGCTCGCCTTCAGTACTTC
CASSFVGAARLQYF
>TRBD1|TRBV30|TRBJ1-4|.
TGTGCCTGGTCAGGGGGCGGCGAAAAACTGTTTTTT
CAWSGGGEKLFF
>.|TRBV10-3|TRBJ1-1|.
TGTGCCATCAGTGAAGGTCTCGGCACAGGTGAAGCTTTCTTT
CAISEGLGTGEAFF
>TRBD2|TRBV30|TRBJ2-3|few
TGTGCCTGGAGGTCCGGCACCCTAGCGGGAGTGGCAGATACGCAGTATTTT
CAWRSGTLAGVADTQYF
>.|TRBV30|TRBJ2-5|few
TGTGCCTGGAGGAACTTTGGTTCATCCGAGACCCAGTACTTC
CAWRNFGSSETQYF
>.|TRBV6-1|TRBJ1-1|.
TGTGCCAGCAGCCGCTCCAGGGACACTGAAGCTTTCTTT
CASSRSRDTEAFF
>TRBD1|TRBV7-2|TRBJ1-5|few
TGTGCCAGCAGCTTGGGTACTTGGGGACAGCCAGGGAGACAGCCCCAGCATTTT
CASSLGTWGQPGRQPQHF
>.|TRBV2|TRBJ2-7|.
TGTGCCAGCAGTTACGCCTACGAGCAGTACTTC
CASSYAYEQYF
>.|TRBV5-1|TRBJ2-5|.
TGCGCCAGCAGCTTGGGACTCCCAACCGAGACCCAGTACTTC
CASSLGLPTETQYF
>TRBD1|TRBV30|TRBJ1-2|few
TGTGCCTGGAGTATCCCGGGACAGCGAGGGCATGGCTACACCTTC
CAWSIPGQRGHGYTF
>TRBD1|TRBV30|TRBJ1-4|.
TGTGCCTGGAACGGGGGACAGGGGGGTGAAAAACTGTTTTTT
CAWNGGQGGEKLFF
>.|TRBV15|TRBJ1-2|.
TGTGCCACCAGTATTGATCAGCTAGCTAACTATGGCTACACCTTC
CATSIDQLANYGYTF
>.|TRBV19|TRBJ1-2|.
TGTGCCAGCACCGAACAGCTCAACTATGGCTACACCTTC
CASTEQLNYGYTF
>.|TRBV7-9|TRBJ2-3|few
TGTGCCAGCAGCTCTCTAGGGACAGATACGCAGTATTTT
CASSSLGTDTQYF
>.|TRBV18|TRBJ2-2|.
TGTGCCAGCTCACCACCGTCAGGCTCTTCGGCGAACACCGGGGAGCTGTTTTTT
CASSPPSGSSANTGELFF
>.|TRBV29-1|TRBJ2-1|.
TGCAGCGTTGGTTTTCGAGGCCTTAATAGAGGGCAGACGTGGGAGCAGTTCTTC
CSVGFRGLNRGQTWEQFF
>TRBD1|TRBV19|TRBJ2-4|.
TGTGCCAGTAGTGCCGGGACAGTCAGAGCCAAAAACATTCAGTACTTC
CASSAGTVRAKNIQYF
>.|TRBV9|TRBJ2-3|.
TGTGCCAGCAGCGTAGTTCTGGGGCGCACAGATACGCAGTATTTT
CASSVVLGRTDTQYF
>.|TRBV14|TRBJ1-5|.
TGTGCCAGCAGCCAAGATGGGGGGAGCCAGCCCCAGCATTTT
CASSQDGGSQPQHF
>.|TRBV29-1|TRBJ1-5|few
TGCAGCGTTGTTTCCCAGGGCTCTAATCAGCCCCAGCATTTT
CSVVSQGSNQPQHF
>.|TRBV7-3|TRBJ1-1|.
TGTGCCAGCAGTCCCCCGGGCGTCACTGAAGCTTTCTTT
CASSPPGVTEAFF
>TRBD1|TRBV4-3|TRBJ2-2|few
TGCGCCAGCAGCAGCCGACAGGGGTCGGCAGGGGAGCTGTTTTTT
CASSSRQGSAGELFF
>.|TRBV5-1|TRBJ2-1|.
TGCGCCAGCGTCGAGGGCGGTTCCTACAATGAGCAGTTCTTC
CASVEGGSYNEQFF
>.|TRBV18|TRBJ2-1|.
TGTGCCAGCTCACCTTGGGGGGATGAGCAGTTCTTC
CASSPWGDEQFF
>.|TRBV18|TRBJ2-3|.
TGTGCCAGCTCACCCGGACCTCACCGCACAGATACGCAGTATTTT
CASSPGPHRTDTQYF
>.|TRBV7-2|TRBJ2-5|.
TGTGCCAGCACCCGGGACATCCGGGAGACCCAGTACTTC
CASTRDIRETQYF
>.|TRBV11-3|TRBJ1-1|.
TGTGCCAGCAGCTTAGGGGAGGAAGCTTTCTTT
CASSLGEEAFF
>.|TRBV2|TRBJ2-1|.
TGTGCCAGCAGTGCGGGCGGTTACAATGAGCAGTTCTTC
CASSAGGYNEQFF
>TRBD1|TRBV28|TRBJ1-6|.
TGTGCCAGCAGTTCTCCTCGACAGGGCGGGTATTCACCCCTCCACTTT
CASSSPRQGGYSPLHF
>.|TRBV2|TRBJ1-6|.
TGTGCCAGCAGTGGGGCTCCGGGTTCACCCCTCCACTTT
CASSGAPGSPLHF
>.|TRBV15|TRBJ1-5|.
TGTGCCACCAGCAGAGAATGGTATAGCAATCAGCCCCAGCATTTT
CATSREWYSNQPQHF
>.|TRBV7-2|TRBJ2-7|.
TGTGCCAGCAGCTTCCAGGGGACGATTTCCTACGAGCAGTACTTC
CASSFQGTISYEQYF
>TRBD2|TRBV7-8|TRBJ2-1|.
TGTGCCAGCAGCTTCCATCGACTAGCGGTATACAATGAGCAGTTCTTC
CASSFHRLAVYNEQFF
>.|TRBV6-5|TRBJ1-2|few
TGTGCCAGCAGTCCTCGCGGGACATGGTGGGGCTACACCTTC
CASSPRGTWWGYTF
>.|TRBV21-1|TRBJ1-1|few
TGTGCCAGCAGCAAAGTAAGCCAGGCTTCTGAAGCTTTCTTT
CASSKVSQASEAFF
>.|TRBV7-3|TRBJ1-2|few
TGTGCCAGCAGCCCTAGGGGGGCTGGGGGCTACACCTTC
CASSPRGAGGYTF
>TRBD1|TRBV18|TRBJ2-5|.
TGTGCCAGCTCACCATTGGACAGGGTAGAGACCCAGTACTTC
CASSPLDRVETQYF
>TRBD1|TRBV7-3|TRBJ2-1|.
TGTGCCAGCAGCTGGACAGGGGGGAATTTCGATGAGCAGTTCTTC
CASSWTGGNFDEQFF